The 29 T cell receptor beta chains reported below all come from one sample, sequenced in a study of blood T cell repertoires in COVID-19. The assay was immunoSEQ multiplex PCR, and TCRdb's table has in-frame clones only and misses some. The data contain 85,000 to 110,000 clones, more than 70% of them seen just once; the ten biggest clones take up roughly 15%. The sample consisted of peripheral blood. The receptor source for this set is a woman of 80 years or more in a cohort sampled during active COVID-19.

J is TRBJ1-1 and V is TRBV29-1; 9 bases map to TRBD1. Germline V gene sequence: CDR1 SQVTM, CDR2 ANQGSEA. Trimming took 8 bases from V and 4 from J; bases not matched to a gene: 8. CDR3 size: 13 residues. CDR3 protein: CSLRTGEFTEAFF. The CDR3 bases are TGCAGCCTCCGGACAGGGGAGTTCACTGAAGCTTTCTTT.

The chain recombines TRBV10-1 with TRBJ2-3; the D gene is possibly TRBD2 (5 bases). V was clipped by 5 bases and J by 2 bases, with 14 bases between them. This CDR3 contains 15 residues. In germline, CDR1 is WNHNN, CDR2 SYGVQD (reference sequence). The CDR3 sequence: CASSQDGIFTDTQYF. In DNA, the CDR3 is TGCGCCAGCAGTCAGGACGGGATTTTCACAGATACGCAGTATTTT.

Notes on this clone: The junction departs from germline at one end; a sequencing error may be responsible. CDR3: CASSPQSWGEGNQPQHF. The CDR3 DNA follows: TGTGCCAGCTCCCCACAGTCCTGGGGGGAGGGCAATCAGCCCCAGCATTTT. This sequence joins TRBV18 and TRBJ1-5; possibly TRBD1 for D (5 bases). CDR1 and CDR2 from the germline V gene are KGHSH and LQKENI. The CDR3 is made up of 17 amino acids.

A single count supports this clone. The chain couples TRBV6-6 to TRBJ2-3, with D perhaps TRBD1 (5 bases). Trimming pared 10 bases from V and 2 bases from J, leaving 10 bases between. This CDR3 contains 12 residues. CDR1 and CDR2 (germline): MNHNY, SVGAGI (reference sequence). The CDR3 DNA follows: TGTGCCACCAGGGCTCCCACAGATACGCAGTATTTT. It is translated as CATRAPTDTQYF.

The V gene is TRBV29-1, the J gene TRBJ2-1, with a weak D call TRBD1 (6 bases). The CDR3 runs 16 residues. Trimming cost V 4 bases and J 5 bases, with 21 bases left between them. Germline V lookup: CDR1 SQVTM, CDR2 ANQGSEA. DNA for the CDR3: TGCAGCGTTGCTACTTTCGTGGCAGGGGAGAACAATGAGCAGTTCTTC. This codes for CSVATFVAGENNEQFF.

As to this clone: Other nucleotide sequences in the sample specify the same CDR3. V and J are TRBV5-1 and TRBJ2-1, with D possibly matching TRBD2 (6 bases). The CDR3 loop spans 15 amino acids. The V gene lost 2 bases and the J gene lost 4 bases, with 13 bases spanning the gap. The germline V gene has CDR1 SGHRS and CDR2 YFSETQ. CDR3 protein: CASSLDGSSYNEQFF. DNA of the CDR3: TGCGCCAGCAGCTTAGACGGGAGTTCGTACAATGAGCAGTTCTTC.

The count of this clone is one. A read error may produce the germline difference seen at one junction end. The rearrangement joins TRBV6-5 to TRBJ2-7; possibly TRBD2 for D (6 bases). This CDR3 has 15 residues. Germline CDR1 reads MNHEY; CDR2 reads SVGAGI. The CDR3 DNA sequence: TGTGCCAGCAGTTTCCGGGACTGGGGCTCCAACGAGCAGTACTTC. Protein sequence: CASSFRDWGSNEQYF.

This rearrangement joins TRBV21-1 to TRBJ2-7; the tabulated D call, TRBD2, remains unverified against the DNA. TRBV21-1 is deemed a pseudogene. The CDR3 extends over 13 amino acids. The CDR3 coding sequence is TGTGCCCCCGAGGAGCAAGGAGGCCGGGAGCAGTACTTC. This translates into CAPEEQGGREQYF.

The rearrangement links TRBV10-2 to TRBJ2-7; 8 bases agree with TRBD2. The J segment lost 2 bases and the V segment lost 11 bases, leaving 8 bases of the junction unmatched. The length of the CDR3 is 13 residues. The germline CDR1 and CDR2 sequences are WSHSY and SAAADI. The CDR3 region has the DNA TGCGCCTCACTTTCCGGGAGGGCCTACGAGCAGTACTTC. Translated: CASLSGRAYEQYF.

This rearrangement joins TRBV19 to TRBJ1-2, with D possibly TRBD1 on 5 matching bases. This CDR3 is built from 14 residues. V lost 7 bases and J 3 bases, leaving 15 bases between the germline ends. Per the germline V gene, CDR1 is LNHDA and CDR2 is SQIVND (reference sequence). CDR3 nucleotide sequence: TGTGCCAGTAAACCCCAGGGCCAACACTATGGCTACACCTTC. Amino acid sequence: CASKPQGQHYGYTF.

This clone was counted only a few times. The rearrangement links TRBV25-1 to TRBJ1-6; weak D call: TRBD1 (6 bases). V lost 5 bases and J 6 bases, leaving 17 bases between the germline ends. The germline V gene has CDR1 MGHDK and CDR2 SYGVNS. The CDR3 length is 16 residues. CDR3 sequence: CASSFLPRGSNSPLHF. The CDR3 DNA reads TGTGCCAGCAGTTTCTTACCCAGGGGTAGTAATTCACCCCTCCACTTT.

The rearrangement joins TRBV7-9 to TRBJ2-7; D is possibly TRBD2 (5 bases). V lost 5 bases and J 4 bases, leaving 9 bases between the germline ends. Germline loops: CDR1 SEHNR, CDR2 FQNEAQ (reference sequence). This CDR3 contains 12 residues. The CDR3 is CASSPGGYEQYF. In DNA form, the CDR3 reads TGTGCCAGCAGCCCCGGAGGATACGAGCAGTACTTC.

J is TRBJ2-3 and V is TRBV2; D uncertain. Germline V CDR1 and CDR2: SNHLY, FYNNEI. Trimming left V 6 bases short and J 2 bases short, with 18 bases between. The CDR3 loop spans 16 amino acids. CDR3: CASSARRYASTDTQYF. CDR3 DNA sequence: TGTGCCAGCAGCGCCCGCCGGTACGCCTCCACAGATACGCAGTATTTT.

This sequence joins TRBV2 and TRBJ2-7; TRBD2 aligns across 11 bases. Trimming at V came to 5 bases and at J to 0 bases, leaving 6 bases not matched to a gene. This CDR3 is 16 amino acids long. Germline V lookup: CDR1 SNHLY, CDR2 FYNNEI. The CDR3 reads CASSYRTSGFSYEQYF. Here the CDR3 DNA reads TGTGCCAGCAGTTACAGGACTAGCGGGTTCTCCTACGAGCAGTACTTC.

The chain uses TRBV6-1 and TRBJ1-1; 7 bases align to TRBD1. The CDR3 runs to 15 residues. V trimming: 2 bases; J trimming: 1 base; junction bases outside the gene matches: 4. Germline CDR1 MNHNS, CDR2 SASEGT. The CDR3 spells CASSEYRGPNTEAFF. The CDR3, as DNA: TGTGCCAGCAGTGAATACAGGGGCCCGAACACTGAAGCTTTCTTT.

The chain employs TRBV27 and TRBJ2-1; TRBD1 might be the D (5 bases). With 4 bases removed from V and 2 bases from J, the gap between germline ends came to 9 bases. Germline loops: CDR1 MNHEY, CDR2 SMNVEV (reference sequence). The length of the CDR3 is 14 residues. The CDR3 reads CASSSDSTYNEQFF. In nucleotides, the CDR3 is TGTGCCAGCAGTTCCGACAGTACCTACAATGAGCAGTTCTTC.

The DNA of the CDR3 is TGTGCCTGGAGTGACGCAGGGGGGAACTCCTACGAGCAGTACTTC. Protein: CAWSDAGGNSYEQYF. The V gene is TRBV30, the J gene TRBJ2-7; D is possibly TRBD1 (7 bases). The CDR3 is 15 residues long. Germline CDR1 is GTSNPN and CDR2 is SVGIG (reference sequence). V lost 1 base to trimming and J lost 0 bases, with 13 bases between them.

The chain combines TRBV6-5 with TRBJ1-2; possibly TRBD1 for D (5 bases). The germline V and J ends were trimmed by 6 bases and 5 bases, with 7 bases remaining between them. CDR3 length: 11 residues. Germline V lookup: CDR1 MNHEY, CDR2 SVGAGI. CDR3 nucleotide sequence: TGTGCCAGCAGGGGGGGGTATGGCTACACCTTC. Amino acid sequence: CASRGGYGYTF.

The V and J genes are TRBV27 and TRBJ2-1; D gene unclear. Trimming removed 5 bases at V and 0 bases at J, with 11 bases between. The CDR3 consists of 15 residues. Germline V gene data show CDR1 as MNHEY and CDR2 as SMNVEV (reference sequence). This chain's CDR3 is CASSVYVSSYNEQFF. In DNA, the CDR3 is TGTGCCAGCAGTGTCTACGTTAGCTCCTACAATGAGCAGTTCTTC.

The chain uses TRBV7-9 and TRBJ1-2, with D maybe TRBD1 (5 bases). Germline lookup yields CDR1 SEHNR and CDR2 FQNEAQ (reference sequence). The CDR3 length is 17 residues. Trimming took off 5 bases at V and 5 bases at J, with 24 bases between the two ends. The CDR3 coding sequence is TGTGCCAGCAGCACCTCAAGGTGGGACTCAGATTCTTATGGCTACACCTTC. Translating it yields CASSTSRWDSDSYGYTF. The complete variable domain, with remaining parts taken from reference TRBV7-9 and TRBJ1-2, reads DTGVSQNPRHKITKRGQNVTFRCDPISEHNRLYWYRQTLGQGPEFLTYFQNEAQLEKSRLLSDRFSAERPKGSFSTLEIQRTEQGDSAMYLCASSTSRWDSDSYGYTFGSGTRLTVV.

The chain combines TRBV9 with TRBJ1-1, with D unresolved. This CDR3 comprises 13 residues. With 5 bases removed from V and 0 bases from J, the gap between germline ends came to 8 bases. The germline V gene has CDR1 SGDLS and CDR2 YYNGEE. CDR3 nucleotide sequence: TGTGCCAGCAGGACGGGTATGAACACTGAAGCTTTCTTT. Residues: CASRTGMNTEAFF.

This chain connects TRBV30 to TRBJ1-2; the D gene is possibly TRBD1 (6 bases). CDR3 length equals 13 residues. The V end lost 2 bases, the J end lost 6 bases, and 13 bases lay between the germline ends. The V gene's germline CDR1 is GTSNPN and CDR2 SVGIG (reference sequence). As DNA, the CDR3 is TGTGCCTGGAGTCCCCGGGGGGGGCATGGCTACACCTTC. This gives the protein CAWSPRGGHGYTF.

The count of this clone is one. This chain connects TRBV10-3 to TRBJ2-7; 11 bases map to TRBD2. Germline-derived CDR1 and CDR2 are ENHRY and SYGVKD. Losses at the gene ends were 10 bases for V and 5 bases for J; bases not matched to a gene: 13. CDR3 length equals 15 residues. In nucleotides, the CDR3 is TGTGCCACTACTGACGCCCTAGCGGGAGGAAACGAGCAGTACTTC. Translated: CATTDALAGGNEQYF.

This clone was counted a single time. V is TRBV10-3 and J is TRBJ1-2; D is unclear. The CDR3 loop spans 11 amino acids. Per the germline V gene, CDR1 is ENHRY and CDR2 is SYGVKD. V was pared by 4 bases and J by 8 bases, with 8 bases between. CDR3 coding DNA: TGTGCCATCAGTGTCGCGGTGGGCTACACCTTC. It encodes CAISVAVGYTF.

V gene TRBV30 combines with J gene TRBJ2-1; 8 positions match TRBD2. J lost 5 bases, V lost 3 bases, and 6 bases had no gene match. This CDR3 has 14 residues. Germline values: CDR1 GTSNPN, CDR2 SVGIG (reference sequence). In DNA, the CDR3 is TGTGCCTGGAGAAGCGGGGGCCAAAACAATGAGCAGTTCTTC. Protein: CAWRSGGQNNEQFF.

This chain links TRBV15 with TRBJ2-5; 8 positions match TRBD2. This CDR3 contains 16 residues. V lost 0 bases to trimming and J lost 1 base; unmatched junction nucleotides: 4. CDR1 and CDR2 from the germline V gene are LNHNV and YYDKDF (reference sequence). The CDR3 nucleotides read TGTGCCACCAGCAGAGATCCGGGAGGGCTCCAAGAGACCCAGTACTTC. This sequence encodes CATSRDPGGLQETQYF.

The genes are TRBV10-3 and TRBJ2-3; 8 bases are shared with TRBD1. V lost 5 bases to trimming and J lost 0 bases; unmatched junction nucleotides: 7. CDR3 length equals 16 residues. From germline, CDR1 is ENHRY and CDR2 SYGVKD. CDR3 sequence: CAISQGQGVSTDTQYF. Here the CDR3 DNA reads TGTGCCATCAGTCAAGGACAGGGCGTTAGCACAGATACGCAGTATTTT.

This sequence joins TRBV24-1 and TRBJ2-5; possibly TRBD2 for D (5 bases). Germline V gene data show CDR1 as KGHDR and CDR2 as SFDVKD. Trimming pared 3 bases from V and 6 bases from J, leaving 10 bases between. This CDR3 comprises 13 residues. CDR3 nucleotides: TGTGCCACCAGTGATCCCCCGGGGAAGACCCAGTACTTC. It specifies CATSDPPGKTQYF.

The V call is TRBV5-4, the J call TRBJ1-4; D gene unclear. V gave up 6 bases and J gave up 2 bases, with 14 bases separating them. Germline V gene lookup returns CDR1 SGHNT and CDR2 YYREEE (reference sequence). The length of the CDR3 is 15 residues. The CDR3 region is CASTTASGTNEKLFF. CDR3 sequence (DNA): TGTGCCAGCACTACGGCATCGGGGACTAATGAAAAACTGTTTTTT.